The source of this T cell receptor beta chain is a study of cytomegalovirus exposure and HLA in healthy donors. Germline V lookup: CDR1 SGHDN, CDR2 FVKESK. The CDR3 extends over 12 amino acids. Both 60 Vbeta primers and 13 Jbeta primers went into the PCR. The protocol was immunoSEQ multiplex PCR, while the TCRdb copy is restricted to in-frame clones and leaves out a portion. The table has more than 140,000 clones, almost 85% seen once. The sequence came from a young man in good health and CMV-seropositive. Material for sequencing was PBMCs. The V gene is TRBV14, the J gene TRBJ2-7; either TRBD1 or TRBD2 may fit D (7 bases each). The CDR3 sequence is CASGDSSYEQYF. Here the CDR3 DNA reads TGTGCAAGCGGGGACAGCTCCTACGAGCAGTACTTC.